This T cell receptor (beta chain) comes out of a study of molecular identifiers for immune sequencing clone quantification. Each CDR3 protein is one row after TCRdb ran MiXCR on the PCR reads. The table lists more than 550,000 distinct CDR3 sequences, roughly 25% of them singletons, with around 0.78% in the top ten. The CDR3 totals 14 residues. Trimming left V 3 bases short and J 0 bases short, with 7 bases between. The sequence derives from a human donor in good health. Some libraries in this study had Jurkat cell RNA spiked in. The genes are TRBV12-3 or TRBV12-4 and TRBJ2-3; D unresolved. Sequencing was done on a sample of naive CD8+ T cells from blood, with Jurkat cell RNA spiked in. Subset reported: FACS-sorted CD8+CD4-CCR7+CD45RA+ naive T cells. CDR3 amino acids: CASSFRRSTDTQYF. CDR3 DNA sequence: TGTGCCAGCAGTTTCCGGCGAAGCACAGATACGCAGTATTTT.